This entry concerns a single T cell receptor (beta chain). The method was immunoSEQ multiplex PCR; TCRdb's version includes in-frame clones alone and lacks a portion of them. The table includes about 76,000 clones, less than 90% detected once. The CDR3 is 13 residues long. Germline assignment: CDR1 MDHEN and CDR2 SYDVKM. The V gene lost 7 bases and the J gene lost 2 bases, with 10 bases spanning the gap. The sample is drawn from a study of blood T cell repertoires in COVID-19. For the study at large: COVID-19 samples from acute and convalescent phases originated in the United States, Italy and Spain.

Specimen: peripheral blood. V gene TRBV28 combines with J gene TRBJ2-3; the D is unclear. This TCR came from a human donor in a cohort sampled during active COVID-19. The CDR3 sequence is CASKYSPTDTQYF. CDR3 DNA: TGTGCCAGCAAATACAGCCCCACAGATACGCAGTATTTT.